The 32 T cell receptor beta chains below come from one sample, sequenced in a study of regulatory T cells in long-lasting Graves disease. This sample's time point: newly diagnosed GD, antithyroid drugs for less than 3 months. Following extraction of RNA from PBMCs, that RNA was used to make the TCR library. Relying on iRepertoire HTBI primers and Arm-PCR of CDR3 regions, the team built TCR beta libraries. TCRdb re-derived calls from the multiplex PCR reads in MiXCR, one entry per CDR3 protein. The sample yields under 300,000 distinct CDR3 sequences, 20% seen once. The starting material was peripheral blood mononuclear cells (PBMCs), obtained at new diagnosis, from a patient treated with antithyroid drugs. All receptors come from a female donor with Graves disease.

This clonotype was counted ten times or more. The chain joins TRBV7-6 to TRBJ2-1; TRBD1 aligns across 10 bases. The germline V gene encodes CDR1 SGHVS and CDR2 FNYEAQ. The V segment lost 5 bases and the J segment 8 bases; nucleotides outside the gene matches: 12. The CDR3 is made up of 16 amino acids. The chain's CDR3 is CASSPVGTGVGDEQFF. CDR3 coding DNA: TGTGCCAGCAGCCCCGTCGGGACAGGGGTTGGAGATGAGCAGTTCTTC. Full variable domain (outside the CDR3, taken from reference TRBV7-6 and TRBJ2-1): GAGVSQSPRYKVTKRGQDVALRCDPISGHVSLYWYRQALGQGPEFLTYFNYEAQQDKSGLPNDRFSAERPEGSISTLTIQRTEQRDSAMYRCASSPVGTGVGDEQFFGPGTRLTVL.

The chain is built from TRBV5-1 and TRBJ2-5, with D possibly matching TRBD2 (6 bases). V gave up 4 bases and J gave up 11 bases, with 24 bases separating them. CDR3 size: 15 residues. The germline V gene encodes CDR1 SGHRS and CDR2 YFSETQ. The CDR3 sequence is CASSLATITWRGQYF. The CDR3 nucleotides are TGCGCCAGCAGCCTGGCCACGATTACCTGGCGGGGACAGTACTTC.

Concerning this clonotype itself: Only one base separates this from a far larger clonotype, so it likely reflects a read error. V and J are TRBV12-3 or TRBV12-4 and TRBJ2-1, with 7 bases fitting TRBD2. This CDR3 region has 15 residues. In nucleotides, the CDR3 is TGTGCCAGCAGTTTCGCGGGAGCGGGCTACAGTGAGCAGTTCTTC. Translating gives CASSFAGAGYSEQFF.

This chain links TRBV7-2 with TRBJ2-1; D is uncertain. Germline lookup yields CDR1 SGHTA and CDR2 FQGNSA. Trimming pared 3 bases from V and 8 bases from J, leaving 5 bases between. The CDR3 length is 11 residues. The CDR3 reads CASSFVHEQFF. In nucleotides, the CDR3 is TGTGCCAGCAGCTTTGTGCATGAGCAGTTCTTC.

Many counts were recorded for this clonotype. This chain connects TRBV6-2 or TRBV6-3 to TRBJ2-3, with D possibly matching TRBD1 (8 bases). Per germline, CDR1 MNHEY and CDR2 SVGEGT. Trimming shortened V by 7 bases and J by 7 bases, and 18 bases separated the two germline ends. The CDR3 runs to 14 residues. The CDR3 loop reads CASTLDREGHTQYF. The CDR3 DNA follows: TGTGCCAGCACCCTGGACAGGGAGGGCCATACGCAGTATTTT.

This clonotype has a single count. J is TRBJ2-7 and V is TRBV7-2, with 9 bases that match TRBD1. The V and J ends lost 5 bases and 4 bases, in that order; junction bases with no gene match: 9. Germline CDR1 SGHTA, CDR2 FQGNSA. This CDR3 is 15 amino acids long. The DNA of the CDR3 is TGTGCCAGCAGCCCCCCGGGACAGGGATGGTACGAGCAGTACTTC. Amino acids: CASSPPGQGWYEQYF.

Turning to this clonotype: It is likely a read error: a sequence one base away is far more abundant. The chain recombines TRBV7-9 with TRBJ2-5, with 7 nucleotides matching TRBD1. Per the germline V gene, CDR1 is SEHNR and CDR2 is FQNEAQ (reference sequence). This CDR3 has 15 amino acids. After removal of 7 bases from V and 5 bases from J, the junction contained 13 bases not matched to a gene. The CDR3 sequence: CASNTNPTGVETQYF. The DNA for the CDR3 is TGTGCCAGCAACACGAACCCTACAGGGGTTGAGACCCAGTACTTC.

This clonotype was observed many times. V and J are TRBV7-2 and TRBJ1-5, with a possible D match to TRBD1 (5 bases). V shed 5 bases and J shed 5 bases, with 10 bases lying between them. The CDR3 is made up of 13 amino acids. CDR1 and CDR2 from the germline V gene are SGHTA and FQGNSA. CDR3 in amino acids: CASSTRQHQPQHF. For the CDR3, the DNA is TGTGCCAGCAGCACCCGACAGCATCAGCCCCAGCATTTT.

This clonotype was recorded at least ten times. The V call is TRBV7-9, the J call TRBJ2-1, with D tentatively TRBD2 (5 bases). The CDR3 length is 12 residues. CDR1 SEHNR and CDR2 FQNEAQ come from the germline V gene (reference sequence). With 4 bases removed from V and 9 bases from J, the gap between germline ends came to 10 bases. As DNA, the CDR3 is TGTGCCAGCAGCTACGCGGGCGGTGAGCAGTTCTTC. Its protein product is CASSYAGGEQFF.

This clonotype showed up many times. The chain couples TRBV10-3 to TRBJ2-2, with TRBD1 identical over 10 bases. V gave up 6 bases and J gave up 2 bases; unmatched junction bases: 6. Per germline, CDR1 ENHRY and CDR2 SYGVKD. This CDR3 spans 16 amino acids. Here the CDR3 reads CAIRTGTGANTGELFF. CDR3 DNA: TGTGCCATCAGAACCGGGACAGGGGCCAACACCGGGGAGCTGTTTTTT.

This clonotype was counted many times. The V call is TRBV5-6, the J call TRBJ2-5, with TRBD1 matching over 7 bases. Trimming removed 2 bases from V and 3 bases from J; junction bases left unmatched: 10. The germline CDR1 and CDR2 sequences are SGHDT and YYEEEE. This CDR3 region has 16 residues. The CDR3, as DNA: TGTGCCAGCAGCTTTGGGGTGACAGGGCTGGAAGAGACCCAGTACTTC. It codes for CASSFGVTGLEETQYF.

This clonotype was picked up many times. This sequence joins TRBV29-1 and TRBJ2-7, with unresolved D. The germline gives CDR1 SQVTM, CDR2 ANQGSEA. V dropped 7 bases and J dropped 7 bases, with 17 bases sitting between them. The CDR3 extends over 12 amino acids. The CDR3 nucleotides are TGCAGCGGGGGAAACAGAGCCTCAGAGCAGTACTTC. Translating it yields CSGGNRASEQYF.

This rearrangement joins TRBV28 to TRBJ2-7; D not resolved. Trimming took 6 bases from V and 2 from J, leaving 5 bases between them. Looked up from germline, CDR1 is MDHEN and CDR2 is SYDVKM. The length of the CDR3 is 11 residues. Written as DNA, the CDR3 is TGTGCCAGCAGAAATGCCTACGAGCAGTACTTC. Residues: CASRNAYEQYF.

This clonotype was recorded many times. The chain recombines TRBV12-3 or TRBV12-4 with TRBJ2-7, with D perhaps TRBD2 (5 bases). The CDR3 is 15 residues long. V was clipped by 6 bases and J by 5 bases, with 20 bases between them. The CDR3 region has the DNA TGTGCCAGCAGCCATCTAGGTGGGAGAGGTAACGAGCAGTACTTC. Translating it yields CASSHLGGRGNEQYF.

The sample holds many counts of this clonotype. This chain links TRBV6-2 or TRBV6-3 with TRBJ2-5, with D possibly being TRBD2 (5 bases). The CDR3 extends over 12 amino acids. Per germline, CDR1 MNHEY and CDR2 SVGEGT. V was pared by 2 bases and J by 6 bases, with 7 bases between. CDR3 nucleotide sequence: TGTGCCAGCAGTTACGGGGAGCAGACCCAGTACTTC. As protein: CASSYGEQTQYF.

The table lists this clonotype with many counts. The V and J genes are TRBV20-1 and TRBJ1-1, with a weak D call TRBD1 (6 bases). The germline V and J ends were trimmed by 5 bases and 3 bases, with 13 bases remaining between them. CDR1 DFQATT and CDR2 SNEGSKA come from the germline V gene (reference sequence). The CDR3 has 13 amino acids. CDR3 amino acids: CSAADSSDTEAFF. The CDR3 region has the DNA TGCAGTGCTGCGGACAGCTCCGACACTGAAGCTTTCTTT.

V and J are TRBV12-3 or TRBV12-4 and TRBJ2-3; TRBD1 matches at 8 bases. Unmatched junction bases numbered 10, after V lost 2 bases and J lost 3 bases. The CDR3 consists of 17 residues. The chain's CDR3 is CASSLWRRTGWTDTQYF. The DNA for the CDR3 is TGTGCCAGCAGTTTATGGAGGAGGACAGGGTGGACAGATACGCAGTATTTT.

On this clonotype: A much larger clone is a single base away; this may be a read error. The V and J genes are TRBV7-2 and TRBJ1-1; no firm D call. CDR1 and CDR2 (germline): SGHTA, FQGNSA. The CDR3 runs 12 residues. The CDR3 loop is CVSSLRTSEAFF. CDR3 in DNA: TGTGTCAGCAGCCTGAGAACTTCTGAAGCTTTCTTT.

The table lists this clonotype with a few counts. This chain links TRBV5-6 with TRBJ2-3, with D uncertain. V shed 1 base and J shed 4 bases, with 16 bases lying between them. The CDR3 covers 16 residues. In germline, CDR1 is SGHDT, CDR2 YYEEEE. The CDR3: CASSLYVGTLADTQYF. CDR3 nucleotides: TGTGCCAGCAGCTTGTATGTGGGTACCTTGGCAGATACGCAGTATTTT.

This clonotype was recorded only once. A single base is all that separates this from a far larger clone, so a read error is likely. The CDR3 loop reads CASSTTYSYNEQYF. CDR3 nucleotide sequence: TGTGCCAGCAGTACCACTTACTCCTACAATGAGCAGTACTTC. The chain links TRBV12-3 or TRBV12-4 to TRBJ2-7, with D unresolved. The V end lost 5 bases, the J end lost 7 bases, and 18 bases lay between the germline ends. The CDR3 is made up of 14 amino acids.

This clonotype was recorded at least ten times. The rearrangement uses TRBV9 and TRBJ1-1, with a possible D match to TRBD1 (5 bases). The ends were cut back, 2 bases at V and 4 bases at J, with 9 bases in the middle. This CDR3 contains 13 residues. Germline V lookup: CDR1 SGDLS, CDR2 YYNGEE. The CDR3 loop reads CASSVMGGTEAFF. The CDR3 coding sequence is TGTGCCAGCAGCGTCATGGGGGGCACTGAAGCTTTCTTT.

V and J are TRBV28 and TRBJ2-1; 7 positions agree with TRBD1. The J call is in doubt because the DNA end fits TRBJ2-5 better. Germline values: CDR1 MDHEN, CDR2 SYDVKM. The length of the CDR3 is 15 residues. DNA for the CDR3: TGTGCCAGCAGCATACAGGGGAACCTACAAGAGACCCAGTACTTC. Amino acids: CASSIQGNLQETQYF.

The gene calls are TRBV7-6 and TRBJ2-7; the D call may be TRBD1 or TRBD2 (5 bases each). CDR3 size: 14 residues. Trimming took 5 bases from V and 2 from J, leaving 13 bases between them. The V gene's germline CDR1 is SGHVS and CDR2 FNYEAQ. CDR3 bases: TGTGCCAGCAGCCTCGGGACGGTGACCTACGAGCAGTACTTC. Translation gives CASSLGTVTYEQYF.

This clonotype appeared many times. The chain links TRBV7-2 to TRBJ2-1; tentatively, D is TRBD1 or TRBD2 (5 bases each). CDR3 length: 16 residues. Trimming removed 5 bases from V and 3 bases from J, with 17 bases in between. CDR1 and CDR2 from the germline V gene are SGHTA and FQGNSA. This CDR3 is CASSGTGTNLYNEQFF. The CDR3 nucleotides are TGTGCCAGCAGCGGCACCGGGACCAACCTCTACAATGAGCAGTTCTTC. Complete variable domain (other parts from reference TRBV7-2 and TRBJ2-1): GAGVSQSPSNKVTEKGKDVELRCDPISGHTALYWYRQSLGQGLEFLIYFQGNSAPDKSGLPSDRFSAERTGGSVSTLTIQRTQQEDSAVYLCASSGTGTNLYNEQFFGPGTRLTVL.

This clonotype was found a few times. V usage is TRBV7-9 and J usage is TRBJ1-4; weak D call: TRBD1 (5 bases). V shed 4 bases and J shed 5 bases, with 14 bases lying between them. Germline CDR1 reads SEHNR; CDR2 reads FQNEAQ (reference sequence). The CDR3 spans 15 residues. CDR3 nucleotide sequence: TGTGCCAGCAGCTCCAGCAGGGAGGGAAATGAAAAACTGTTTTTT. As protein: CASSSSREGNEKLFF. Combining the CDR3 with reference TRBV7-9 and TRBJ1-4 gives the whole variable domain DTGVSQNPRHKITKRGQNVTFRCDPISEHNRLYWYRQTLGQGPEFLTYFQNEAQLEKSRLLSDRFSAERPKGSFSTLEIQRTEQGDSAMYLCASSSSREGNEKLFFGSGTQLSVL.

This clonotype showed up many times. The chain combines TRBV3-1 with TRBJ1-1; TRBD1 matches 8 bases. The CDR3 contains 14 residues. The germline gives CDR1 LGHDT, CDR2 YNNKEL (reference sequence). J gave up 4 bases and V 4 bases, and 5 bases lay outside the gene matches. The CDR3 sequence is CASSPQGASTEAFF. The CDR3 DNA reads as TGTGCCAGCAGCCCGCAGGGGGCGAGCACTGAAGCTTTCTTT. Full variable domain (missing parts from reference TRBV3-1 and TRBJ1-1): DTAVSQTPKYLVTQMGNDKSIKCEQNLGHDTMYWYKQDSKKFLKIMFSYNNKELIINETVPNRFSPKSPDKAHLNLHINSLELGDSAVYFCASSPQGASTEAFFGQGTRLTVV.

The V call is TRBV2, the J call TRBJ1-2; D may be TRBD1 (5 bases). The CDR3 length is 13 residues. Germline CDR1 is SNHLY and CDR2 is FYNNEI. V lost 11 bases to trimming and J lost 8 bases, with 21 bases between them. The CDR3 region has the DNA TGTGCCTTAACCCAGGTTGTAGGGGTGGGCTACACCTTC. This gives the protein CALTQVVGVGYTF.

This clonotype was found a few times. The V gene is TRBV7-9, the J gene TRBJ1-5; TRBD1 might be the D (6 bases). V was clipped by 3 bases and J by 3 bases, with 12 bases between them. The CDR3 totals 15 residues. Germline V gene sequence: CDR1 SEHNR, CDR2 FQNEAQ (reference sequence). The CDR3 sequence is CASSLEGEYNQPQHF. The DNA for the CDR3 is TGTGCCAGCAGCTTGGAGGGGGAGTACAATCAGCCCCAGCATTTT.

This clonotype was picked up many times. CDR3 protein: CASSSGQASSYNSPLHF. The CDR3 DNA sequence: TGTGCCAGCAGCTCGGGACAGGCTAGCTCCTATAATTCACCCCTCCACTTT. This chain uses TRBV7-2 with TRBJ1-6, with 8 bases that match TRBD1. The CDR3 loop spans 17 amino acids. V lost 4 bases and J lost 0; bases outside the gene matches: 5. Per germline, CDR1 SGHTA and CDR2 FQGNSA.

This clonotype was observed a handful of times. The V call is TRBV29-1, the J call TRBJ2-7, with D perhaps TRBD1 (5 bases). V dropped 5 bases and J dropped 6 bases, with 8 bases sitting between them. CDR1 is SQVTM and CDR2 is ANQGSEA in the germline V gene. The CDR3 extends over 10 amino acids. This chain's CDR3 is CSVLTAEQYF. CDR3 nucleotides: TGCAGCGTTTTGACAGCCGAGCAGTACTTC.

Ten or more counts support this clonotype. The genes are TRBV10-3 and TRBJ1-2; D remains ambiguous. The CDR3 spans 14 residues. The germline V gene has CDR1 ENHRY and CDR2 SYGVKD. V gave up 4 bases and J gave up 2 bases, with 11 bases separating them. The CDR3 sequence is CAISVAGKNYGYTF. The DNA of the CDR3 is TGTGCCATCAGTGTTGCCGGCAAGAACTATGGCTACACCTTC.

This clonotype came up many times. The J gene is TRBJ2-7, the V gene TRBV12-5, with 7 bases matching TRBD1. Germline V lookup: CDR1 LGHNT, CDR2 FRNRAP. The CDR3 is made up of 14 amino acids. With V trimmed by 1 base and J by 2 bases, 2 bases remained unmatched. In DNA form, the CDR3 reads TGTGCTAGTGGTTTGGCGGGACAGCCCTACGAGCAGTACTTC. This sequence encodes CASGLAGQPYEQYF.